This T cell receptor (beta chain) was recorded in a study of lymphopenia after photon versus proton radiotherapy. Whole-study results and caveats: Oligoclonal CD8+ Temra expansion after nadir drove photon patients' diversity drop.

Remarks on this clone: Its antigen remains unknown.

Sequencing was performed with immunoSEQ multiplex PCR; in TCRdb, only in-frame clones are kept and a portion is missing. The table lists 35,000 to 50,000 clones, around 86% of them singletons. Looked up from germline, CDR1 is SGDLS and CDR2 is YYNGEE. V dropped 2 bases and J dropped 4 bases, with 6 bases sitting between them. The CDR3 loop spans 13 amino acids. Sequenced material: peripheral blood, taken from a patient treated with proton-based radiotherapy. This receptor was identified in a woman in her 70s with pancreatic cancer. The rearrangement uses TRBV9 and TRBJ1-4; D not certain. CDR3 in amino acids: CASSVGFNEKLFF. CDR3 nucleotides: TGTGCCAGCAGCGTGGGGTTTAATGAAAAACTGTTTTTT.